The 11 T cell receptor beta chains listed next were all sequenced from one sample in a study of cytomegalovirus exposure and HLA in healthy donors. In the PCR, 60 Vbeta and 13 Jbeta primers were used. The assay was immunoSEQ multiplex PCR, and TCRdb's table has in-frame clones only and misses some. The table lists over 150,000 clones, around 74% of them singletons. The source material was PBMCs. These receptors all stem from a male donor in good health and CMV-seronegative.

V and J are TRBV2 and TRBJ2-5; TRBD2 matches 12 bases. Germline V gene data show CDR1 as SNHLY and CDR2 as FYNNEI. After removal of 7 bases from V and 0 bases from J, the junction contained 6 bases not matched to a gene. The CDR3 is 16 amino acids. This chain's CDR3 is CASTRLAGEYQETQYF. The CDR3 nucleotides read TGTGCCAGCACCCGACTAGCGGGGGAGTACCAAGAGACCCAGTACTTC.

The chain recombines TRBV9 with TRBJ2-1; no reliable D call. Germline CDR1 and CDR2: SGDLS and YYNGEE. This CDR3 spans 14 amino acids. V lost 4 bases and J 0 bases, leaving 8 bases between the germline ends. DNA of the CDR3: TGTGCCAGCAGCCCCCTTAGCTCCTACAATGAGCAGTTCTTC. Protein: CASSPLSSYNEQFF.

This chain links TRBV27 with TRBJ1-5; D is uncertain. Germline V lookup: CDR1 MNHEY, CDR2 SMNVEV (reference sequence). V was trimmed by 3 bases and J by 4 bases, leaving 10 bases between them. The CDR3 sequence is 14 residues long. CDR3 nucleotides: TGTGCCAGCAGTTTGAACCCCGGGAATCAGCCCCAGCATTTT. Translation gives CASSLNPGNQPQHF.

This clone turned up a few times. This rearrangement joins TRBV27 to TRBJ2-1, with 10 bases identical to TRBD2. This CDR3 has 13 amino acids. Germline V CDR1 and CDR2: MNHEY, SMNVEV (reference sequence). Losses at the gene ends were 10 bases for V and 5 bases for J; bases not matched to a gene: 5. The CDR3 protein is CATSSGSNNEQFF. CDR3 nucleotide sequence: TGTGCCACCTCTAGCGGGAGCAACAATGAGCAGTTCTTC.

The V gene is TRBV15, the J gene TRBJ1-4, with a tentative D call TRBD1 (5 bases). The CDR3 length is 13 residues. CDR1 is LNHNV, CDR2 YYDKDF, per germline (reference sequence). The V gene lost 0 bases and the J gene lost 13 bases, with 12 bases spanning the gap. The CDR3 protein is CATSRDKEGRLFF. The CDR3 DNA reads as TGTGCCACCAGCAGAGATAAGGAGGGACGACTGTTTTTT.

The chain couples TRBV28 to TRBJ2-5; 14 nucleotides align to TRBD2. Germline loops: CDR1 MDHEN, CDR2 SYDVKM. Trimming took 5 bases from V and 5 from J; bases not matched to a gene: 10. This CDR3 region has 17 residues. CDR3 in DNA: TGTGCCAGCAGTCCCCCGGGACTAGCGGGAGTGTGGGAGACCCAGTACTTC. The encoded protein is CASSPPGLAGVWETQYF.

The V gene is TRBV2, the J gene TRBJ1-5; a possible D gene is TRBD1 (5 bases). This CDR3 spans 14 amino acids. The V and J ends lost 3 bases and 3 bases respectively, with 9 bases between them. CDR1 and CDR2 from the germline V gene are SNHLY and FYNNEI. This CDR3 reads CASSDRTSNQPQHF. CDR3 coding DNA: TGTGCCAGCAGTGATAGGACATCCAATCAGCCCCAGCATTTT. The full variable domain, in which reference TRBV2 and TRBJ1-5 provide the parts outside the CDR3, is EPEVTQTPSHQVTQMGQEVILRCVPISNHLYFYWYRQILGQKVEFLVSFYNNEISEKSEIFDDQFSVERPDGSNFTLKIRSTKLEDSAMYFCASSDRTSNQPQHFGDGTRLSIL.

The V and J genes are TRBV11-3 and TRBJ2-3; 13 bases fit TRBD2. The CDR3 runs to 16 residues. Per the germline V gene, CDR1 is SGHNT and CDR2 is YENEEA. The V gene end was trimmed by 4 bases and the J gene end by 2 bases; junction bases not matched to a gene: 3. The CDR3 sequence: CASSSGLAGYTDTQYF. Here the CDR3 DNA reads TGTGCCAGCAGCTCGGGACTAGCGGGGTACACAGATACGCAGTATTTT.

Ten or more counts support this clone. This rearrangement joins TRBV19 to TRBJ2-1; 7 bases map to TRBD1. Germline lookup yields CDR1 LNHDA and CDR2 SQIVND (reference sequence). V lost 0 bases and J lost 8; bases outside the gene matches: 4. The CDR3 spans 14 residues. CDR3 DNA: TGTGCCAGTAGTATAGAAGCCGACAGGGATGAGCAGTTCTTC. Residues: CASSIEADRDEQFF.

This chain joins TRBV4-1 and TRBJ2-7; unclear D gene. CDR1 and CDR2 from the germline V gene are MGHRA and YSYEKL. Trimming shortened V by 1 base and J by 2 bases, and 12 bases separated the two germline ends. This CDR3 has 15 residues. Here the CDR3 DNA reads TGCGCCAGCAGCCAAGGGCCTGGCGGAACCTACGAGCAGTACTTC. It translates to CASSQGPGGTYEQYF.

This clone was seen a handful of times. The chain recombines TRBV6-5 with TRBJ2-1; 10 nucleotides match TRBD2. J was trimmed by 4 bases and V by 4 bases; bases with no gene match: 4. Germline lookup yields CDR1 MNHEY and CDR2 SVGAGI. CDR3 size: 15 residues. CDR3 sequence reads: CASSLLAGPYNEQFF. In DNA, the CDR3 is TGTGCCAGCAGTTTACTAGCGGGACCTTACAATGAGCAGTTCTTC.